This T cell receptor (beta chain) was identified in a study of T cells after yellow fever vaccination. About the research overall: Preparation used SMART-Seq v4 Ultra Low Input for the low-cell-number fractions. Study-level findings and limits: Once the booster was given, most primary-vaccination clones reappeared, at around 95% for CD4 and approximately 88% for CD8. Among all clonotypes, a small share was observed in both CD4 and CD8 compartments. From the bulk population, abundant clonotypes could contaminate and appear within FACS-sorted repertoires.

MiXCR, applied by TCRdb to the 5' RACE reads, yields one record per CDR3 protein. Of about 170,000 distinct CDR3 sequences in the sample, 9.5% to 12% were seen once. Germline CDR1 reads MDHEN; CDR2 reads SYDVKM. The V end lost 2 bases, the J end lost 9 bases, and 5 bases lay between the germline ends. This CDR3 comprises 11 residues. In its sample, this clonotype was seen a few times. Its antigen is not known. This receptor was obtained from a man younger than 30 who received the YFV17D yellow fever vaccine. The chain uses TRBV28 and TRBJ2-1; D is ambiguous. The sequences come from CD8+ T cells sorted from PBMCs, collected 15 days after the yellow fever booster vaccination. CDR3 coding DNA: TGTGCCAGCAGTTTACTTAGTGAGCAGTTCTTC. Translated: CASSLLSEQFF.